These T cell receptor beta chains were read from a single sample in a study of shared clonotypes between healthy human individuals. Here immunoSEQ multiplex PCR was the method, and the copy in TCRdb shows in-frame clones only, minus some. The sample yields 1.4 million or so clones, approximately 98.5% seen once. What was sequenced was naive CD4+ T cells sorted from blood. The receptors derive from a man under 40 in good health. Both conserved end residues are part of each CDR3. Fields, in order: V gene, J gene, clone size, D gene, CDR3 protein. A D gene is named only where the DNA matches it firmly. Expanded clones are given a class, and other clones once, few, many or no size at all.

V gene: TRBV6-6
J gene: TRBJ2-5
clone size: .
D gene: .
CDR3 protein: CASAMAQETQYF

V gene: TRBV7-2
J gene: TRBJ2-1
clone size: .
D gene: .
CDR3 protein: CASSLGYRDEQFF

V gene: TRBV7-9
J gene: TRBJ1-5
clone size: .
D gene: TRBD1
CDR3 protein: CASSLVGTGAHQPQHF

V gene: TRBV20-1
J gene: TRBJ2-1
clone size: once
D gene: .
CDR3 protein: CSAAPGNEQFF

V gene: TRBV25-1
J gene: TRBJ2-7
clone size: .
D gene: TRBD1
CDR3 protein: CASSEPGQGHEQYF

V gene: TRBV7-3
J gene: TRBJ2-7
clone size: .
D gene: TRBD1
CDR3 protein: CASSRLGTGVHEQYF

V gene: TRBV2
J gene: TRBJ2-3
clone size: .
D gene: .
CDR3 protein: CASSDILGTDTQYF

V gene: TRBV7-2
J gene: TRBJ2-2
clone size: .
D gene: .
CDR3 protein: CASSLGEGTGELFF

V gene: TRBV28
J gene: TRBJ2-1
clone size: .
D gene: TRBD2
CDR3 protein: CASSLFAGVLYNEQFF

V gene: TRBV10-3
J gene: TRBJ2-2
clone size: .
D gene: .
CDR3 protein: CAISERGSANTGELFF

V gene: TRBV6-5
J gene: TRBJ2-5
clone size: .
D gene: .
CDR3 protein: CASSYDRPDLGTQYF

V gene: TRBV5-5
J gene: TRBJ1-2
clone size: .
D gene: .
CDR3 protein: CASSARPNYGYTF

V gene: TRBV6-1
J gene: TRBJ1-2
clone size: .
D gene: .
CDR3 protein: CASSEQEYGYTF

V gene: TRBV10-3
J gene: TRBJ1-2
clone size: once
D gene: .
CDR3 protein: CAIATPLEGGGYTF

V gene: TRBV11-2
J gene: TRBJ2-7
clone size: .
D gene: .
CDR3 protein: CASSLVGGSVTYEQYF

V gene: TRBV7-9
J gene: TRBJ2-5
clone size: .
D gene: TRBD1
CDR3 protein: CASRTGTGEFETQYF

V gene: TRBV28
J gene: TRBJ1-2
clone size: .
D gene: .
CDR3 protein: CASSFLGNYGYTF

V gene: TRBV7-3
J gene: TRBJ2-5
clone size: .
D gene: .
CDR3 protein: CASSQGSQETQYF

V gene: TRBV7-6
J gene: TRBJ2-5
clone size: .
D gene: .
CDR3 protein: CASSLDIETQYF

V gene: TRBV6-5
J gene: TRBJ2-3
clone size: .
D gene: .
CDR3 protein: CATQDRPGSTDTQYF

V gene: TRBV28
J gene: TRBJ2-3
clone size: .
D gene: .
CDR3 protein: CASTLGSTDTQYF

V gene: TRBV5-1
J gene: TRBJ2-7
clone size: .
D gene: TRBD1
CDR3 protein: CASSYEPGQGYDEQYF

V gene: TRBV5-6
J gene: TRBJ1-4
clone size: .
D gene: .
CDR3 protein: CASSFVGGGANEKLFF

V gene: TRBV5-1
J gene: TRBJ1-2
clone size: .
D gene: .
CDR3 protein: CASSLDRDSVHTF

V gene: TRBV28
J gene: TRBJ2-7
clone size: .
D gene: TRBD1
CDR3 protein: CASRPGQGGASEQYF

V gene: TRBV30
J gene: TRBJ2-4
clone size: .
D gene: .
CDR3 protein: CAWSVKAKNIQYF

V gene: TRBV2
J gene: TRBJ2-7
clone size: .
D gene: TRBD1
CDR3 protein: CASKPGQGAFEQYF

V gene: TRBV7-6
J gene: TRBJ2-1
clone size: .
D gene: .
CDR3 protein: CASSLAPQASLYNEQFF

V gene: TRBV6-6
J gene: TRBJ2-2
clone size: .
D gene: .
CDR3 protein: CASSSGLRALPGELFF

V gene: TRBV18
J gene: TRBJ2-2
clone size: .
D gene: TRBD1
CDR3 protein: CASSPLRGPQNTGELFF

V gene: TRBV15
J gene: TRBJ2-7
clone size: .
D gene: .
CDR3 protein: CATSRDPMYEQYF

V gene: TRBV9
J gene: TRBJ2-7
clone size: .
D gene: TRBD1
CDR3 protein: CASSASEGQGAQQYF

V gene: TRBV5-4
J gene: TRBJ2-1
clone size: .
D gene: .
CDR3 protein: CASSWVGSANEQFF